One sample yielded the 10 T cell receptor beta chains listed below, sequenced in a study of blood T cell repertoires in COVID-19. Assay used: immunoSEQ multiplex PCR; TCRdb lists only in-frame clones, some missing. This table has around 160,000 clones, 80% to 90% appearing once. What was sequenced was peripheral blood. All receptors derive from a human donor in a cohort sampled during active COVID-19.

The rearrangement uses TRBV9 and TRBJ2-7; D uncertain. The CDR3 is 14 amino acids. Trimming left V 7 bases short and J 0 bases short, with 14 bases between. The germline V gene encodes CDR1 SGDLS and CDR2 YYNGEE. CDR3 bases: TGTGCCAGCGCGTGGCAGGCGAGCTCCTACGAGCAGTACTTC. It encodes CASAWQASSYEQYF.

This sequence joins TRBV12-3 or TRBV12-4 and TRBJ1-5; D is perhaps TRBD1 (5 bases). The CDR3 is made up of 13 amino acids. The V end lost 6 bases, the J end lost 3 bases, and 9 bases lay between the germline ends. CDR3 in DNA: TGTGCCAGCAGCACAGGAAACAATCAGCCCCAGCATTTT. This codes for CASSTGNNQPQHF.

V usage is TRBV4-3 and J usage is TRBJ1-5; D is uncertain. V lost 8 bases, J lost 1 base, and 6 bases lay in between. Germline CDR1 and CDR2: LGHNA and YSLEER. The CDR3 runs to 12 residues. The CDR3 spells CASGKSNQPQHF. Here the CDR3 DNA reads TGCGCCAGCGGCAAGAGCAATCAGCCCCAGCATTTT.

V gene TRBV7-3 combines with J gene TRBJ2-1, with TRBD2 matching over 13 bases. This CDR3 contains 15 residues. V trimming: 5 bases; J trimming: 8 bases; junction bases outside the gene matches: 6. CDR1 is SGHTA, CDR2 FQGTGA, per germline. For the CDR3, the DNA is TGTGCCAGCAGCGTAGGGACTAGCGGGGCCCATGAGCAGTTCTTC. It encodes CASSVGTSGAHEQFF.

The J gene is TRBJ2-3, the V gene TRBV4-3; 10 bases match TRBD2. CDR3 length: 13 residues. The germline V gene encodes CDR1 LGHNA and CDR2 YSLEER. The CDR3 protein is CAPSGGAADTQYF. CDR3 nucleotide sequence: TGCGCTCCCAGCGGGGGGGCCGCAGATACGCAGTATTTT.

This clone was seen only a few times. J is TRBJ1-5 and V is TRBV27, with D unresolved. V lost 3 bases, J lost 7 bases, and 13 bases lay in between. Germline CDR1 and CDR2: MNHEY and SMNVEV (reference sequence). The CDR3 extends over 14 amino acids. This CDR3 reads CASSFAQASQPQHF. CDR3 bases: TGTGCCAGCAGTTTTGCGCAGGCTTCGCAGCCCCAGCATTTT.

The chain joins TRBV28 to TRBJ2-7, with 7 nucleotides matching TRBD1. V lost 7 bases and J lost 6; bases outside the gene matches: 6. The CDR3 sequence is 12 residues long. CDR1 is MDHEN and CDR2 is SYDVKM in the germline V gene. The CDR3 DNA follows: TGTGCCAGCACCATAGGGGGCTCCGAGCAGTACTTC. Its protein is CASTIGGSEQYF.

The rearrangement uses TRBV3-1 (or the pseudogene TRBV3-2) and TRBJ2-3; 9 nucleotides align to TRBD1. This CDR3 has 18 residues. With V trimmed by 0 bases and J by 5 bases, 12 bases remained unmatched. CDR1 is LGHDT, CDR2 YNNKEL, per germline (reference sequence). CDR3 nucleotide sequence: TGTGCCAGCAGCCAAGACGTGTGGGGGACAGGGCAAGTAGATACGCAGTATTTT. Its protein product is CASSQDVWGTGQVDTQYF.

This rearrangement joins TRBV6-4 to TRBJ2-3, with 11 bases matching TRBD2. In germline, CDR1 is MRHNA, CDR2 SNTAGT. The CDR3 is 16 residues long. The ends lost 4 bases at V and 0 bases at J; junction bases unmatched: 3. CDR3 nucleotide sequence: TGTGCCAGCAGTGGATGGACTAGCGGGAGCACAGATACGCAGTATTTT. Its translation is CASSGWTSGSTDTQYF.

The chain couples TRBV19 to TRBJ2-4; no definite D call. The CDR3 is made up of 13 amino acids. Looked up from germline, CDR1 is LNHDA and CDR2 is SQIVND (reference sequence). Between the trimmed V and J ends, which lost 9 bases and 6 bases, there was a span of 15 bases. CDR3 protein: CASLGWPLNIQYF. The CDR3 nucleotides are TGTGCCAGCCTAGGTTGGCCCTTAAACATTCAGTACTTC.